Shown below are 31 T cell receptor beta chains from a single sample sequenced in a study of CD8 T cells in ankylosing spondylitis. MiXCR, run by TCRdb on the 5' RACE reads, gives a single entry per CDR3 protein. The sample consists of 150,000 to 200,000 distinct CDR3 sequences, around a third of them appearing once. The sequencing sample was made of synovial fluid, either unsorted or a sorted T cell fraction (not recorded which). Receptor source: a male donor with ankylosing spondylitis.

This clonotype was seen at least ten times. The CDR3 nucleotides are TGTGCCAGGACAGGGTATCGAAAGCTTTGGAAAATCATAACATCCTACAATGAGCAGTTCTTC. Translation: CARTGYRKLWKIITSYNEQFF. The genes are TRBV28 and TRBJ2-1, with TRBD1 matching 7 bases. Germline V gives CDR1 MDHEN, CDR2 SYDVKM. Trimming cost V 9 bases and J 1 base; bases outside gene matches: 27. The CDR3 totals 21 residues.

In this sample, this clonotype turned up many times. The rearrangement joins TRBV12-3 or TRBV12-4 to TRBJ2-3, with 10 bases lining up with TRBD2. The CDR3 extends over 17 amino acids. J was trimmed by 1 base and V by 8 bases; bases with no gene match: 12. The CDR3 protein is CASVTSGRRGRTDTQYF. In DNA, the CDR3 is TGTGCCAGCGTGACTAGCGGGCGGAGAGGGCGCACAGATACGCAGTATTTT.

This clonotype turned up a few times. J is TRBJ2-3 and V is TRBV27, with 8 bases identical to TRBD1. Germline assignment: CDR1 MNHEY and CDR2 SMNVEV (reference sequence). This CDR3 contains 14 residues. J lost 1 base, V lost 4 bases, and 1 base had no gene match. CDR3 loop: CASSWGQGTDTQYF. CDR3 nucleotides: TGTGCCAGCAGTTGGGGACAGGGCACAGATACGCAGTATTTT.

The rearrangement links TRBV5-1 to TRBJ2-3, with 8 bases aligning to TRBD2. V dropped 3 bases and J dropped 5; count of bases not matched to a gene: 5. This CDR3 region has 14 residues. CDR1 SGHRS and CDR2 YFSETQ come from the germline V gene. The CDR3 protein is CASSSGGPEDTQYF. In DNA form, the CDR3 reads TGCGCCAGCAGCTCGGGGGGGCCGGAAGATACGCAGTATTTT.

In its sample, this clonotype was seen many times. The chain employs TRBV28 and TRBJ1-1, with D unclear. V was cut by 10 bases and J by 3 bases, with 15 bases left in between. The CDR3 has 13 amino acids. Germline values: CDR1 MDHEN, CDR2 SYDVKM. Written as DNA, the CDR3 is TGTGCCACCAAGGATACCCTGGACACTGAAGCTTTCTTT. Protein product: CATKDTLDTEAFF.

The chain combines TRBV10-3 with TRBJ2-1, with TRBD2 matching 10 bases. The CDR3 runs to 12 residues. With V trimmed by 6 bases and J by 10 bases, 3 bases remained unmatched. Germline V CDR1 and CDR2: ENHRY, SYGVKD. CDR3 nucleotide sequence: TGTGCCATCAGGCTAGCGGGGGCCGAGCAGTTCTTC. This encodes CAIRLAGAEQFF.

This rearrangement joins TRBV30 to TRBJ1-1, with D unresolved. Per germline, CDR1 GTSNPN and CDR2 SVGIG (reference sequence). Trimming removed 4 bases from V and 3 bases from J, with 6 bases in between. The CDR3 covers 11 residues. The CDR3 sequence: CAWNEYTEAFF. In DNA, the CDR3 is TGTGCCTGGAATGAGTACACTGAAGCTTTCTTT.

The table lists this clonotype with a few counts. The chain joins TRBV20-1 to TRBJ1-4; a possible D gene is TRBD1 (6 bases). V shed 3 bases and J shed 8 bases, with 16 bases lying between them. The CDR3 has 14 amino acids. Germline V gene sequence: CDR1 DFQATT, CDR2 SNEGSKA (reference sequence). The CDR3 nucleotides read TGCAGTGCTAGTTTCGGGGGCCAAGGCGAAAAACTGTTTTTT. Translating gives CSASFGGQGEKLFF.

The gene calls are TRBV7-2 and TRBJ2-7; tentatively, D is TRBD2 (6 bases). The CDR3 spans 15 residues. Trimming took off 5 bases at V and 5 bases at J, with 19 bases between the two ends. Germline V lookup: CDR1 SGHTA, CDR2 FQGNSA. The CDR3, as DNA: TGTGCCAGCAGCCTCGGAGGGCGGGATAACGACGAGCAGTACTTC. It specifies CASSLGGRDNDEQYF.

This clonotype came up a few times. The chain combines TRBV7-2 with TRBJ2-6, with unresolved D. The CDR3 runs to 14 residues. Germline V gene sequence: CDR1 SGHTA, CDR2 FQGNSA. V was trimmed by 3 bases and J by 1 base, leaving 4 bases between them. CDR3 loop: CASSFGSGANVLTF. For the CDR3, the DNA is TGTGCCAGCAGCTTCGGTTCTGGGGCCAACGTCCTGACTTTC.

The rearrangement links TRBV15 to TRBJ1-1; 10 positions agree with TRBD1. This CDR3 contains 18 residues. Trimming at V came to 8 bases and at J to 0 bases, leaving 15 bases not matched to a gene. Germline V CDR1 and CDR2: LNHNV, YYDKDF (reference sequence). CDR3 sequence reads: CATSPNWGQGSMNTEAFF. Here the CDR3 DNA reads TGTGCCACCTCCCCCAACTGGGGACAGGGGTCGATGAACACTGAAGCTTTCTTT. Based on the CDR3 plus reference TRBV15 and TRBJ1-1, the full variable domain is DAMVIQNPRYQVTQFGKPVTLSCSQTLNHNVMYWYQQKSSQAPKLLFHYYDKDFNNEADTPDNFQSRRPNTSFCFLDIRSPGLGDTAMYLCATSPNWGQGSMNTEAFFGQGTRLTVV.

The rearrangement joins TRBV6-1 to TRBJ2-1; D remains ambiguous. Germline V gene sequence: CDR1 MNHNS, CDR2 SASEGT. V was pared by 6 bases and J by 4 bases, with 10 bases between. CDR3 length equals 13 residues. For the CDR3, the DNA is TGTGCCAGCAGCCCTTCTCAATACAATGAGCAGTTCTTC. The encoded protein is CASSPSQYNEQFF.

This clonotype has a handful of counts. V and J are TRBV5-6 and TRBJ1-2; D may be TRBD1 (6 bases). The CDR3 contains 16 residues. The germline V gene has CDR1 SGHDT and CDR2 YYEEEE. Trimming shortened V by 4 bases and J by 7 bases, and 23 bases separated the two germline ends. CDR3 sequence: CASSPKERQEASGYTF. CDR3 nucleotides: TGTGCCAGCAGCCCAAAAGAACGACAGGAGGCCAGTGGCTACACCTTC.

The chain recombines TRBV5-4 with TRBJ2-7; 9 bases fit TRBD1. The trim removed 3 bases at V and 3 bases at J, leaving 4 bases unmatched. CDR3 length: 14 residues. Germline V gene lookup returns CDR1 SGHNT and CDR2 YYREEE (reference sequence). CDR3 protein: CASSSGTGFYEQYF. The CDR3 nucleotides read TGTGCCAGCAGCTCCGGGACAGGGTTCTACGAGCAGTACTTC.

This clonotype occurred many times. CDR3 loop: CSALIDEQFF. The CDR3 DNA follows: TGCAGCGCACTTATCGATGAGCAGTTCTTC. J is TRBJ2-1 and V is TRBV29-1, with D hard to call. CDR1 SQVTM and CDR2 ANQGSEA come from the germline V gene. This CDR3 spans 10 amino acids. V was shortened by 7 bases and J by 8 bases, with 9 bases between the two germline ends.

CDR3 loop: CSVRSLGGAGTEAFF. CDR3 sequence (DNA): TGCAGCGTCCGCTCCCTGGGGGGGGCGGGCACTGAAGCTTTCTTT. The chain combines TRBV29-1 with TRBJ1-1, with D possibly being TRBD1 (6 bases). Germline V CDR1 and CDR2: SQVTM, ANQGSEA. This CDR3 spans 15 amino acids. The V and J ends lost 6 bases and 4 bases respectively, with 21 bases between them.

The rearrangement uses TRBV2 and TRBJ2-7; D not resolved. Germline V CDR1 and CDR2: SNHLY, FYNNEI. V shed 5 bases and J shed 1 base, with 15 bases lying between them. CDR3 length: 15 residues. The CDR3 region is CASSSIGLNSYEQYF. The CDR3 DNA reads TGTGCCAGCAGTAGTATAGGGCTGAATTCCTACGAGCAGTACTTC.

There are many counts of this clonotype. The chain is built from TRBV10-3 and TRBJ2-2; TRBD1 matches 7 bases. This CDR3 region has 14 residues. CDR1 ENHRY and CDR2 SYGVKD come from the germline V gene. The trim removed 8 bases at V and 6 bases at J, leaving 9 bases unmatched. CDR3 bases: TGTGCCATCGGTTCTGAGACAGGGCCCGGGGAGCTGTTTTTT. As protein: CAIGSETGPGELFF.

This sequence joins TRBV9 and TRBJ1-2; perhaps TRBD1 as D (5 bases). Germline loops: CDR1 SGDLS, CDR2 YYNGEE. The CDR3 consists of 14 residues. V lost 2 bases to trimming and J lost 4 bases, with 12 bases between them. The CDR3 loop reads CASSVDQGSYGYTF. The CDR3 DNA follows: TGTGCCAGCAGCGTTGACCAGGGTTCCTATGGCTACACCTTC.

V is TRBV3-1 and J is TRBJ2-2, with D unclear. CDR3 length: 17 amino acids. Trimming took off 9 bases at V and 4 bases at J, with 24 bases between the two ends. Looked up from germline, CDR1 is LGHDT and CDR2 is YNNKEL (reference sequence). CDR3 protein: CARPRKLESSGTGELFF. The CDR3 nucleotides are TGTGCCAGGCCCCGTAAATTGGAGTCGAGTGGCACCGGGGAGCTGTTTTTT.

J is TRBJ2-5 and V is TRBV12-3 or TRBV12-4; 8 bases fit TRBD2. This CDR3 has 16 amino acids. After removal of 3 bases from V and 1 base from J, the junction contained 7 bases not matched to a gene. The CDR3 loop reads CASSLELAEFQETQYF. The CDR3 nucleotides read TGTGCCAGCAGTTTGGAACTAGCGGAATTCCAAGAGACCCAGTACTTC.

The genes are TRBV20-1 and TRBJ2-1; D not resolved. The CDR3 runs 15 residues. V lost 3 bases, J lost 10 bases, and 22 bases lay in between. Germline V CDR1 and CDR2: DFQATT, SNEGSKA (reference sequence). CDR3 sequence: CSASPTIGTWLEQFF. CDR3 DNA: TGCAGTGCTAGCCCGACGATTGGTACATGGTTGGAGCAGTTCTTC.

The chain recombines TRBV5-1 with TRBJ1-2; 8 bases align to TRBD1. The length of the CDR3 is 14 residues. The V segment lost 0 bases and the J segment 3 bases; nucleotides outside the gene matches: 1. Looked up from germline, CDR1 is SGHRS and CDR2 is YFSETQ. The CDR3 region has the DNA TGCGCCAGCAGCTTGGCAGGGGGCGACTATGGCTACACCTTC. As protein: CASSLAGGDYGYTF.

V usage is TRBV7-9 and J usage is TRBJ1-1, with unresolved D. Per the germline V gene, CDR1 is SEHNR and CDR2 is FQNEAQ (reference sequence). The CDR3 is 12 residues long. V lost 1 base and J lost 9, with 9 bases in between. The CDR3 DNA is TGTGCCAGCAGCTTAGTAGAGGGTAAAGCTTTCTTT. Translated: CASSLVEGKAFF. The full variable domain, with the rest looked up from reference TRBV7-9 and TRBJ1-1, is DTGVSQNPRHKITKRGQNVTFRCDPISEHNRLYWYRQTLGQGPEFLTYFQNEAQLEKSRLLSDRFSAERPKGSFSTLEIQRTEQGDSAMYLCASSLVEGKAFFGQGTRLTVV.

The CDR3 DNA follows: TGTGCCTGGAGCCAGGGTTACAATTCACCCCTCCACTTT. This gives the protein CAWSQGYNSPLHF. This sequence joins TRBV30 and TRBJ1-6; the D gene is possibly TRBD1 (5 bases). The length of the CDR3 is 13 residues. V shed 3 bases and J shed 7 bases, with 10 bases lying between them. The germline V gene encodes CDR1 GTSNPN and CDR2 SVGIG (reference sequence). Using reference TRBV30 and TRBJ1-6 for the parts outside the CDR3, the full variable domain is SQTIHQWPATLVQPVGSPLSLECTVEGTSNPNLYWYRQAAGRGLQLLFYSVGIGQISSEVPQNLSASRPQDRQFILSSKKLLLSDSGFYLCAWSQGYNSPLHFGNGTRLTVT.

In this sample, this clonotype turned up many times. The J gene is TRBJ2-7, the V gene TRBV24-1; perhaps TRBD1 as D (5 bases). This CDR3 has 15 residues. Germline CDR1 is KGHDR and CDR2 is SFDVKD. V shed 2 bases and J shed 0 bases, with 10 bases lying between them. The CDR3 coding sequence is TGTGCCACCAGTGATTCATCGGACACCTCCTACGAGCAGTACTTC. As protein: CATSDSSDTSYEQYF.

The rearrangement joins TRBV12-3 or TRBV12-4 to TRBJ1-4; D ambiguous. The CDR3 runs 14 residues. Trimming shortened V by 1 base and J by 5 bases, and 8 bases separated the two germline ends. CDR3 sequence reads: CASSLGGFNEKLFF. CDR3 bases: TGTGCCAGCAGTTTAGGTGGATTCAATGAAAAACTGTTTTTT.

V gene TRBV11-2 combines with J gene TRBJ2-5; D gene uncertain. The CDR3 consists of 15 residues. Germline CDR1 SGHAT, CDR2 FQNNGV. The V end was cut by 2 bases, the J end by 2 bases, with 12 bases between. CDR3 sequence reads: CASSLRQKGQETQYF. CDR3 nucleotide sequence: TGTGCCAGCAGCTTAAGGCAGAAGGGACAAGAGACCCAGTACTTC.

The V and J genes are TRBV7-8 and TRBJ1-1, with D hard to call. V lost 6 bases and J 8 bases, leaving 19 bases between the germline ends. This CDR3 spans 14 amino acids. Germline V gene sequence: CDR1 SGHVS, CDR2 FQNEAQ. The CDR3: CASRLTLDETEAFF. CDR3 nucleotides: TGTGCCAGCAGATTGACACTCGACGAAACCGAAGCTTTCTTT. The whole variable domain, filled in from reference TRBV7-8 and TRBJ1-1, reads GAGVSQSPRYKVAKRGQDVALRCDPISGHVSLFWYQQALGQGPEFLTYFQNEAQLDKSGLPSDRFFAERPEGSVSTLKIQRTQQEDSAVYLCASRLTLDETEAFFGQGTRLTVV.

This clonotype was seen at least ten times. This rearrangement joins TRBV20-1 to TRBJ2-4; 8 bases map to TRBD1. V shed 6 bases, J shed 2 bases, and the junction held 12 bases outside the gene matches. Germline V CDR1 and CDR2: DFQATT, SNEGSKA (reference sequence). This CDR3 contains 16 residues. CDR3 sequence reads: CSAPDDRGATKNIQYF. CDR3 sequence (DNA): TGCAGTGCCCCGGACGACAGGGGTGCGACCAAAAACATTCAGTACTTC.

The V gene is TRBV5-1, the J gene TRBJ2-7; D is unresolved. The germline V gene encodes CDR1 SGHRS and CDR2 YFSETQ. Trimming pared 4 bases from V and 2 bases from J, leaving 13 bases between. CDR3 length: 14 amino acids. Written as DNA, the CDR3 is TGCGCCAGCAGCCCAAACCCTGGGGCCTACGAGCAGTACTTC. This encodes CASSPNPGAYEQYF.